These 25 T cell receptor beta chains originate from one sample sequenced in a study of T cells after yellow fever vaccination. TCRdb itself ran the 5' RACE reads through MiXCR, one entry per CDR3 protein. The sample comprises 120,000 or so distinct CDR3 sequences, roughly 7.9% of which are singletons, and approximately 3% rests with the top ten. Source: CD4+ T cells sorted from PBMCs, taken roughly seven weeks after the first yellow fever vaccination. These receptors all come from a man aged 18 to 30 who received the YFV17D yellow fever vaccine.

This clonotype was detected ten times or more. The genes are TRBV6-1 and TRBJ2-2; no clear D. Germline V lookup: CDR1 MNHNS, CDR2 SASEGT. Trimming shortened V by 6 bases and J by 0 bases, and 11 bases separated the two germline ends. The CDR3 sequence is 15 residues long. This chain's CDR3 is CASRTWTANTGELFF. CDR3 DNA sequence: TGTGCCAGCAGGACTTGGACGGCGAACACCGGGGAGCTGTTTTTT.

This chain links TRBV7-8 with TRBJ2-1; possible D gene TRBD1, 6 bases. Germline V gene lookup returns CDR1 SGHVS and CDR2 FQNEAQ. V lost 3 bases to trimming and J lost 5 bases, with 11 bases between them. This CDR3 spans 14 amino acids. The CDR3 sequence: CASSLLGADNEQFF. CDR3 in DNA: TGTGCCAGCAGCTTGTTGGGGGCCGACAATGAGCAGTTCTTC.

This clonotype was seen at least ten times. This chain connects TRBV7-2 to TRBJ2-6, with no clear D. The CDR3 covers 17 residues. The germline gives CDR1 SGHTA, CDR2 FQGNSA. Trimming left V 5 bases short and J 0 bases short, with 14 bases between. For the CDR3, the DNA is TGTGCCAGCAGCGCCGGCGCCCCTAACTCTGGGGCCAACGTCCTGACTTTC. Translating it yields CASSAGAPNSGANVLTF.

This clonotype showed up many times. The chain uses TRBV12-3 or TRBV12-4 and TRBJ2-1, with TRBD1 matching 11 bases. The CDR3 contains 17 residues. J gave up 7 bases and V 5 bases, and 13 bases lay outside the gene matches. The CDR3 loop is CASSPPVRTGGRNEQFF. Written as DNA, the CDR3 is TGTGCCAGCAGTCCTCCGGTCCGGACAGGGGGCAGGAATGAGCAGTTCTTC.

This clonotype was counted between two and nine times. CDR3 nucleotide sequence: TGTGCCAGCAGCTGGGCGGGCGCGGTAGAGACCCAGTACTTC. This encodes CASSWAGAVETQYF. This rearrangement joins TRBV7-2 to TRBJ2-5; a weak D match, TRBD2 (5 bases). V shed 4 bases and J shed 4 bases, with 13 bases lying between them. CDR3 length equals 14 residues. Germline V gene data show CDR1 as SGHTA and CDR2 as FQGNSA.

V usage is TRBV18 and J usage is TRBJ2-1; 9 nucleotides agree with TRBD2. Germline CDR1 is KGHSH and CDR2 is LQKENI. The CDR3 runs to 17 residues. V lost 6 bases and J lost 4; bases outside the gene matches: 13. CDR3 amino acids: CASSPLGGGASYNEQFF. CDR3 DNA sequence: TGTGCCAGCTCCCCCCTGGGCGGGGGGGCGTCATACAATGAGCAGTTCTTC.

This clonotype was found many times. CDR3 protein: CASSAGTGGRETQYF. The CDR3 DNA is TGTGCCAGCAGTGCCGGGACAGGGGGCCGGGAGACCCAGTACTTC. The V gene is TRBV6-1, the J gene TRBJ2-5, with TRBD1 matching over 12 bases. The ends lost 4 bases at V and 5 bases at J; junction bases unmatched: 5. Germline V lookup: CDR1 MNHNS, CDR2 SASEGT. The CDR3 sequence is 15 residues long.

The sample holds many counts of this clonotype. The V gene is TRBV5-1, the J gene TRBJ2-1, with 9 bases fitting TRBD2. The CDR3 has 14 residues. CDR1 is SGHRS and CDR2 is YFSETQ in the germline V gene. Trimming cost V 5 bases and J 10 bases; bases outside gene matches: 10. CDR3 DNA sequence: TGCGCCAGCAGTCAGACTAGCGGTGCGCCCGAGCAGTTCTTC. Translated, it gives CASSQTSGAPEQFF.

The genes are TRBV4-3 and TRBJ2-2; tentatively, D is TRBD1 or TRBD2 (5 bases each). Germline assignment: CDR1 LGHNA and CDR2 YSLEER. CDR3 length: 16 amino acids. Trimming removed 3 bases from V and 7 bases from J, with 18 bases in between. In DNA form, the CDR3 reads TGCGCCAGCAGCCAGACAGCAACGAGGGTAGGCGGGGAGCTGTTTTTT. Protein product: CASSQTATRVGGELFF.

In its sample, this clonotype was seen many times. The chain links TRBV9 to TRBJ2-7, with D possibly being TRBD1 (6 bases). CDR1 and CDR2 from the germline V gene are SGDLS and YYNGEE. V shed 0 bases and J shed 1 base, with 11 bases lying between them. The CDR3 is made up of 15 amino acids. CDR3 coding DNA: TGTGCCAGCAGCGTAGCTGGACAGAGTTCCTACGAGCAGTACTTC. Residues: CASSVAGQSSYEQYF.

This clonotype was recorded at least ten times. The chain combines TRBV11-2 with TRBJ2-6; TRBD1 matches at 9 bases. Trimming removed 0 bases from V and 0 bases from J; junction bases left unmatched: 6. Per germline, CDR1 SGHAT and CDR2 FQNNGV. This CDR3 is built from 19 residues. CDR3 bases: TGTGCCAGCAGCTTAGACCCGACAGGGGGGCTCTCTGGGGCCAACGTCCTGACTTTC. Its translation: CASSLDPTGGLSGANVLTF.

This clonotype was detected many times. The chain joins TRBV19 to TRBJ1-4; no definite D call. V lost 9 bases and J 7 bases, leaving 15 bases between the germline ends. The CDR3 has 13 residues. Germline lookup yields CDR1 LNHDA and CDR2 SQIVND (reference sequence). CDR3 in amino acids: CASGRWLGEKLFF. Written as DNA, the CDR3 is TGTGCCAGCGGGAGGTGGCTTGGTGAAAAACTGTTTTTT. Together with reference TRBV19 and TRBJ1-4, the CDR3 gives the full variable domain: DGGITQSPKYLFRKEGQNVTLSCEQNLNHDAMYWYRQDPGQGLRLIYYSQIVNDFQKGDIAEGYSVSREKKESFPLTVTSAQKNPTAFYLCASGRWLGEKLFFGSGTQLSVL.

There are many counts of this clonotype. The chain employs TRBV27 and TRBJ1-1; perhaps TRBD1 as D (5 bases). Looked up from germline, CDR1 is MNHEY and CDR2 is SMNVEV (reference sequence). V gave up 6 bases and J gave up 0 bases, with 8 bases separating them. CDR3 length equals 13 residues. The CDR3 reads CASSRQMNTEAFF. The CDR3 DNA reads TGTGCCAGCAGCCGACAGATGAACACTGAAGCTTTCTTT.

This clonotype was observed many times. CDR3 DNA: TGTGCCAGCAGACGATCAGCGGTAGTCCGGAACATTCAGTACTTC. Protein sequence: CASRRSAVVRNIQYF. V and J are TRBV2 and TRBJ2-4; the D gene is possibly TRBD2 (5 bases). There are 15 residues in the CDR3. Deletions cut 6 bases from V and 7 bases from J, with 19 bases between. Germline V gene data show CDR1 as SNHLY and CDR2 as FYNNEI.

This clonotype showed up many times. The chain has TRBV18 and TRBJ2-3, with TRBD1 matching over 8 bases. CDR1 and CDR2 from the germline V gene are KGHSH and LQKENI. This CDR3 region has 13 residues. Unmatched junction bases numbered 3, after V lost 6 bases and J lost 4 bases. The CDR3 region is CASSRTGPDTQYF. The CDR3 nucleotides read TGTGCCAGCTCCCGGACAGGGCCAGATACGCAGTATTTT.

This clonotype has a count of ten or more. This chain joins TRBV4-2 and TRBJ2-5; 13 positions match TRBD2. The CDR3 runs 16 residues. With 2 bases clipped from V and 4 bases from J, the junction kept 4 bases outside the gene matches. From germline, CDR1 is LGHNA and CDR2 YNFKEQ. The CDR3 coding sequence is TGTGCCAGCAGCCAAACTAGCGGGGGGGGGCGAGAGACCCAGTACTTC. Protein: CASSQTSGGGRETQYF.

This clonotype was detected many times. The gene calls are TRBV28 and TRBJ1-5; D might be TRBD1 (6 bases). Germline assignment: CDR1 MDHEN and CDR2 SYDVKM. V lost 8 bases to trimming and J lost 10 bases, with 18 bases between them. This CDR3 spans 13 amino acids. The CDR3 nucleotides read TGTGCCAGCGTGAGGGGGAGGAATGGCCCCCAGCATTTT. This codes for CASVRGRNGPQHF.

This clonotype was observed at least ten times. CDR3 amino acids: CASSIKVGNTEAFF. Here the CDR3 DNA reads TGTGCCAGCAGTATTAAGGTGGGGAACACTGAAGCTTTCTTT. The V and J genes are TRBV7-2 and TRBJ1-1; D remains ambiguous. Germline-derived CDR1 and CDR2 are SGHTA and FQGNSA. V was shortened by 6 bases and J by 1 base, with 12 bases between the two germline ends. The CDR3 extends over 14 amino acids.

This clonotype was seen ten or more times. V is TRBV4-3 and J is TRBJ2-2; 10 nucleotides align to TRBD1. Looked up from germline, CDR1 is LGHNA and CDR2 is YSLEER. Germline trimming cut 1 base from V and 6 bases from J; bases unmatched to any gene: 2. The CDR3 runs to 15 residues. CDR3 region: CASSQVGTGAGELFF. The DNA of the CDR3 is TGCGCCAGCAGCCAAGTCGGGACAGGGGCCGGGGAGCTGTTTTTT.

There are many counts of this clonotype. The chain links TRBV5-5 to TRBJ1-1, with 7 bases that match TRBD1. The CDR3 extends over 16 amino acids. Germline CDR1 and CDR2: SGHKS and YYEKEE (reference sequence). The V gene end was trimmed by 0 bases and the J gene end by 4 bases; junction bases not matched to a gene: 9. This chain's CDR3 is CASSLAPGGGGTEAFF. Here the CDR3 DNA reads TGTGCCAGCAGCTTGGCCCCAGGGGGAGGCGGCACTGAAGCTTTCTTT.

The chain is built from TRBV7-2 and TRBJ2-3; 7 bases are shared with TRBD2. CDR1 is SGHTA and CDR2 is FQGNSA in the germline V gene. V lost 5 bases, J lost 2 bases, and 13 bases stayed unmatched. The length of the CDR3 is 17 residues. Written as DNA, the CDR3 is TGTGCCAGCAGCATTTTCGCCCCCGGGGGGTACACAGATACGCAGTATTTT. Translated, it gives CASSIFAPGGYTDTQYF.

This clonotype occurred many times. The chain combines TRBV30 with TRBJ2-1; D is undetermined. CDR1 is GTSNPN, CDR2 SVGIG, per germline (reference sequence). The CDR3 has 11 amino acids. V lost 3 bases to trimming and J lost 4 bases, with 4 bases between them. CDR3 nucleotide sequence: TGTGCCTGGAGCCAATACAATGAGCAGTTCTTC. It yields the protein CAWSQYNEQFF.

Many counts were recorded for this clonotype. The chain couples TRBV4-1 to TRBJ1-2; 8 nucleotides line up with TRBD1. V shed 4 bases and J 8 bases; nucleotides not matched to a gene: 9. Germline CDR1 and CDR2: MGHRA and YSYEKL. The CDR3 is 14 amino acids. The CDR3 reads CASSPTGAQRGYTF. The CDR3 bases are TGCGCCAGCAGCCCGACAGGGGCCCAACGAGGCTACACCTTC.

This clonotype appeared many times. The chain has TRBV4-3 and TRBJ2-6; 10 bases line up with TRBD2. The germline CDR1 and CDR2 sequences are LGHNA and YSLEER. This CDR3 is 18 amino acids long. Trimming removed 1 base from V and 3 bases from J; junction bases left unmatched: 6. In DNA form, the CDR3 reads TGCGCCAGCAGCCAAGGTAGCGGGGGGCGGTTTGGGGCCAACGTCCTGACTTTC. This translates into CASSQGSGGRFGANVLTF.

In its sample, this clonotype was seen many times. V usage is TRBV27 and J usage is TRBJ2-2, with 7 bases fitting TRBD1. Germline loops: CDR1 MNHEY, CDR2 SMNVEV (reference sequence). V lost 8 bases, J lost 6 bases, and 6 bases stayed unmatched. CDR3 length: 13 residues. The CDR3 coding sequence is TGTGCCAGCGGAAACAGGGGTTCCGGGGAGCTGTTTTTT. Translating it yields CASGNRGSGELFF.